The next 3 T cell receptor beta chains were all read from a single sample in a study of T cell responses to AZD1222 COVID-19 vaccine (dated by TCRdb to 2020 to 2023). The sample's time point, from its label and the paper: about 28 days (+/-7) after the second vaccine dose. The library was made by the immunoSEQ multiplex PCR assay. Held by TCRdb, this immuneACCESS table contains in-frame sequences only and omits some clones. Under half of the omission traces to an unresolved V gene where checked; the cause of the rest is unknown. The sample table lists some 110,000 clones, around 91% of them with a count of one. The ten top clones hold 8% of the sample. Source: peripheral blood, taken 28 days after the second AZD1222 dose. All receptors come from an adult who received the AZD1222 COVID-19 vaccine.

The chain has TRBV21-1 and TRBJ1-2. TRBV21-1 is given as a pseudogene. The length of the CDR3 is 13 residues. CDR3 bases: TGTGCCAGCCTTTTGGACCCAGGTAATGGCTACACCTTC. Amino acid sequence: CASLLDPGNGYTF.

The V gene is TRBV12-3 or TRBV12-4, the J gene TRBJ2-7, with unresolved D. The CDR3 sequence is 13 residues long. V lost 3 bases and J lost 6, with 12 bases in between. The CDR3 loop reads CASSFLFSGEQYF. The CDR3 DNA reads TGTGCCAGCAGTTTTCTTTTTTCTGGCGAGCAGTACTTC.

The genes are TRBV2 and TRBJ1-2; TRBD1 agrees at 7 bases. V was clipped by 5 bases and J by 8 bases; unmatched bases: 11. The CDR3 extends over 14 amino acids. Germline CDR1 is SNHLY and CDR2 is FYNNEI. CDR3 DNA sequence: TGTGCCAGCAGTCCACAGGGGACTCAAAGGGGCTACACCTTC. Translated: CASSPQGTQRGYTF.